What follows is one TCR beta chain and its context. Its antigen is as yet unknown. The V gene's germline CDR1 is SGHRS and CDR2 YFSETQ. This CDR3 region has 15 residues. The V gene end was trimmed by 4 bases and the J gene end by 2 bases; junction bases not matched to a gene: 3. This entry belongs to a study of long-term antiretroviral therapy in people with HIV. This was the immunoSEQ v3.0 assay at survey level. Sequencing was performed with immunoSEQ multiplex PCR; in TCRdb, only in-frame clones are kept and a portion is missing. The sample lists 15,000 to 20,000 clones, 90% to 95% occurring once. Study findings and constraints: Diversity went up after ART and still fell short of transplant donor controls. Across all time points, the repertoire was dominated by clones that expanded before ART.

Per donor, a minimum of one pre-ART and a minimum of two post-ART PBMC samples were available. The J gene is TRBJ2-6, the V gene TRBV5-1, with 7 bases identical to TRBD1. This material consisted of unsorted PBMCs, taken 0.3 years after starting antiretroviral therapy. The clonotype originates from a man aged 55 to 70 with HIV. The CDR3 region is CASSQDRAGANVLTF. CDR3 DNA sequence: TGCGCCAGCAGCCAAGACAGGGCTGGGGCCAACGTCCTGACTTTC.